The 13 T cell receptor beta chains below were found in one sample sequenced in a study of blood T cell repertoires in COVID-19. Sequenced by immunoSEQ multiplex PCR; TCRdb stores in-frame clones only, minus some. The data contain over 85,000 clones, approximately 79% of them singletons. The sample was peripheral blood. All receptors come from a woman older than 75 with active or convalescent COVID-19.

The V call is TRBV28, the J call TRBJ2-7; 7 bases are shared with TRBD2. J lost 4 bases, V lost 7 bases, and 13 bases had no gene match. The CDR3 spans 15 residues. Per germline, CDR1 MDHEN and CDR2 SYDVKM. The CDR3: CASKRFGGSTYEQYF. The CDR3 DNA follows: TGTGCCAGCAAACGTTTCGGGGGGAGTACTTACGAGCAGTACTTC.

The chain combines TRBV30 with TRBJ1-3; 9 positions match TRBD1. With 3 bases clipped from V and 1 base from J, the junction kept 13 bases outside the gene matches. The CDR3 has 18 residues. Germline CDR1 GTSNPN, CDR2 SVGIG (reference sequence). CDR3 nucleotides: TGTGCCTGGAGCGACGCGCCGGGACAGGGTAATTCTGGAAACACCATATATTTT. Translated, it gives CAWSDAPGQGNSGNTIYF.

V is TRBV5-1 and J is TRBJ2-2; weak D call: TRBD2 (6 bases). CDR3 length equals 13 residues. The germline gives CDR1 SGHRS, CDR2 YFSETQ. Trimming took 4 bases from V and 4 from J, leaving 8 bases between them. The CDR3 bases are TGCGCCAGCAGCCCGACTAGCACCGGGGAGCTGTTTTTT. Protein: CASSPTSTGELFF.

The V call is TRBV4-2, the J call TRBJ1-1; D unclear. This CDR3 has 16 residues. V shed 0 bases and J shed 10 bases, with 21 bases lying between them. Germline V gene lookup returns CDR1 LGHNA and CDR2 YNFKEQ. The CDR3 is CASSQDSGLSPGGAFF. CDR3 sequence (DNA): TGTGCCAGCAGCCAAGATTCTGGCCTTTCTCCAGGTGGAGCTTTCTTT.

The chain has TRBV6-5 and TRBJ2-4; D remains ambiguous. This CDR3 comprises 11 residues. V was trimmed by 4 bases and J by 10 bases, leaving 8 bases between them. The germline V gene has CDR1 MNHEY and CDR2 SVGAGI. In DNA, the CDR3 is TGTGCCAGCAGTTCGGGTGGTATTCAGTACTTC. It specifies CASSSGGIQYF.

The chain recombines TRBV3-1 (or the pseudogene TRBV3-2) with TRBJ1-1; D remains ambiguous. V was trimmed by 4 bases and J by 4 bases, leaving 16 bases between them. This CDR3 contains 15 residues. Germline lookup yields CDR1 LGHDT and CDR2 YNNKEL (reference sequence). The CDR3 loop reads CASSLRDTQSTEAFF. The DNA for the CDR3 is TGTGCCAGCAGCCTCCGGGATACTCAGAGCACTGAAGCTTTCTTT.

This clone showed up just a few times. This chain links TRBV28 with TRBJ1-5; D call uncertain. Trimming shortened V by 6 bases and J by 0 bases, and 6 bases separated the two germline ends. The CDR3 has 13 amino acids. The germline V gene encodes CDR1 MDHEN and CDR2 SYDVKM. CDR3: CASRPYSNQPQHF. The DNA for the CDR3 is TGTGCCAGCAGACCCTATAGCAATCAGCCCCAGCATTTT.

V is TRBV4-2 and J is TRBJ2-2, with TRBD2 as a possible D gene (6 bases). The length of the CDR3 is 18 residues. V was cut by 0 bases and J by 6 bases, with 20 bases left in between. CDR1 LGHNA and CDR2 YNFKEQ come from the germline V gene. CDR3 nucleotides: TGTGCCAGCAGCCAAGACCCGACTAGTCTAGTAAACGCCGGGGAGCTGTTTTTT. Its protein is CASSQDPTSLVNAGELFF.

V is TRBV5-5 and J is TRBJ2-5, with D maybe TRBD2 (5 bases). From germline, CDR1 is SGHKS and CDR2 YYEKEE (reference sequence). The CDR3 is 14 residues long. V lost 2 bases and J 0 bases, leaving 8 bases between the germline ends. The CDR3, as DNA: TGTGCCAGCAGCTTTCTCGGGAACCAAGAGACCCAGTACTTC. Its protein product is CASSFLGNQETQYF.

The gene calls are TRBV25-1 and TRBJ2-2, with a weak D call TRBD2 (5 bases). The CDR3 length is 15 residues. V was pared by 2 bases and J by 4 bases, with 11 bases between. Germline CDR1 MGHDK, CDR2 SYGVNS. CDR3 sequence: CASSEPGEGTGELFF. CDR3 sequence (DNA): TGTGCCAGCAGTGAACCGGGTGAGGGCACCGGGGAGCTGTTTTTT. The full variable domain, rest sourced from reference TRBV25-1 and TRBJ2-2, is EADIYQTPRYLVIGTGKKITLECSQTMGHDKMYWYQQDPGMELHLIHYSYGVNSTEKGDLSSESTVSRIRTEHFPLTLESARPSHTSQYLCASSEPGEGTGELFFGEGSRLTVL.

A remark on this clone: Other nucleotide sequences from this sample produce the same CDR3. The chain combines TRBV5-1 with TRBJ2-5; D is perhaps TRBD1 (6 bases). The V gene's germline CDR1 is SGHRS and CDR2 YFSETQ. The V gene lost 0 bases and the J gene lost 3 bases, with 6 bases spanning the gap. There are 13 residues in the CDR3. In nucleotides, the CDR3 is TGCGCCAGCAGCTTGGGGACAGAAGAGACCCAGTACTTC. This sequence encodes CASSLGTEETQYF.

The count of this clone is one. The chain is built from TRBV5-1 and TRBJ2-7, with TRBD2 matching over 13 bases. V shed 4 bases and J 4 bases; nucleotides not matched to a gene: 11. The germline V gene has CDR1 SGHRS and CDR2 YFSETQ. This CDR3 comprises 17 residues. CDR3 nucleotide sequence: TGCGCCAGCAGCCAGCAACTAGCGGGAGGGCCTGGATACGAGCAGTACTTC. This sequence encodes CASSQQLAGGPGYEQYF.

The chain is built from TRBV5-4 and TRBJ2-3; 8 nucleotides agree with TRBD1. Germline-derived CDR1 and CDR2 are SGHNT and YYREEE (reference sequence). The CDR3 sequence is 14 residues long. Trimming at V came to 0 bases and at J to 4 bases, leaving 1 base not matched to a gene. Here the CDR3 reads CASSLGTGPDTQYF. DNA of the CDR3: TGTGCCAGCAGCTTGGGGACAGGGCCAGATACGCAGTATTTT.